This is a list of T cell receptor beta chains from one sample in a study of post-analysis software for immune sequencing data. TCRdb used MiXCR to reprocess the PCR reads, holding one entry per CDR3 protein. This sample has 450,000 to 650,000 distinct CDR3 sequences, with roughly 47% found just once. The specimen was blood. The receptors stem from a girl under 18 with multiple sclerosis. The CDR3 runs from the conserved cysteine through the conserved F or W. A D gene is named only where the DNA matches it firmly. Clone size is not always given. Where it is, it says once, few, many or a class for expanded clones.

>TRBV29-1|NA|TRBJ1-1|NA
CSASEGTNTEAFF
TGCAGCGCTTCTGAAGGGACAAACACTGAAGCTTTCTTT
>TRBV7-2|few|TRBJ2-3|NA
CASSQLVNTDTQYF
TGTGCCAGCAGCCAACTAGTTAACACAGATACGCAGTATTTT
>TRBV3-1|NA|TRBJ2-2|NA
CASSQDVHALAKGELFF
TGTGCCAGCAGCCAAGATGTCCACGCCCTCGCGAAGGGGGAGCTGTTTTTT
>TRBV6-6|few|TRBJ2-7|TRBD1
CASSRIQGNEQYF
TGTGCCAGCAGCCGAATACAGGGGAACGAGCAGTACTTC
>TRBV12-3/TRBV12-4|few|TRBJ2-3|NA
CASSYSPQADTQYF
TGTGCCAGCAGTTATAGTCCTCAGGCGGATACGCAGTATTTT
>TRBV5-6|NA|TRBJ1-5|NA
CASSFRPKGGTQPQHF
TGTGCCAGCAGCTTTCGACCGAAGGGGGGGACTCAGCCCCAGCATTTT
>TRBV12-3/TRBV12-4|NA|TRBJ1-4|NA
CASSLEGRGEKLFF
TGTGCCAGCAGTTTAGAGGGGCGCGGTGAAAAACTGTTTTTT
>TRBV5-1|NA|TRBJ1-2|NA
CASSWNNGLINYGYTF
TGCGCCAGCAGCTGGAACAATGGACTAATCAACTATGGCTACACCTTC
>TRBV7-9|NA|TRBJ1-5|TRBD1
CASSAQGGPDQPQHF
TGTGCCAGCAGCGCCCAGGGGGGCCCTGATCAGCCCCAGCATTTT
>TRBV6-5|NA|TRBJ2-1|NA
CASSYSKPTGAYNEQFF
TGTGCCAGCAGTTACTCTAAACCTACCGGGGCCTACAATGAGCAGTTCTTC